One sample yielded the 7 T cell receptor beta chains listed below, sequenced in a study of blood T cell repertoires in COVID-19. Produced via immunoSEQ multiplex PCR; TCRdb's table is partial and in-frame only. The table records roughly 350,000 clones, around 87% of them present only once. The sequenced sample was peripheral blood. The receptors were sampled from a woman in her twenties or thirties with COVID-19, enrolled during active disease.

This clone has just one count. The rearrangement uses TRBV2 and TRBJ2-1; 13 bases line up with TRBD2. CDR1 is SNHLY, CDR2 FYNNEI, per germline. With 6 bases clipped from V and 7 bases from J, the junction kept 12 bases outside the gene matches. The CDR3 contains 17 residues. Written as DNA, the CDR3 is TGTGCCAGCAGCAGGACTAGCGGGAGACAGGTCTTGAATGAGCAGTTCTTC. Translating gives CASSRTSGRQVLNEQFF.

This chain uses TRBV7-2 with TRBJ1-1, with 10 bases matching TRBD1. Trimming at V came to 7 bases and at J to 11 bases, leaving 10 bases not matched to a gene. The germline V gene has CDR1 SGHTA and CDR2 FQGNSA. The CDR3 contains 13 residues. As DNA, the CDR3 is TGTGCCAGCACCCGGGACAGGGGCTTTGAGGCTTTCTTT. Translation gives CASTRDRGFEAFF.

This chain joins TRBV7-2 and TRBJ2-1; tentative D call: TRBD2 (5 bases). The CDR3 covers 16 residues. Germline V gene lookup returns CDR1 SGHTA and CDR2 FQGNSA. V dropped 2 bases and J dropped 9 bases, with 20 bases sitting between them. CDR3 loop: CASSLSAGDFWGEQFF. In DNA, the CDR3 is TGTGCCAGCAGCTTATCGGCCGGGGATTTCTGGGGTGAGCAGTTCTTC. Full variable domain (rest looked up from reference TRBV7-2 and TRBJ2-1): GAGVSQSPSNKVTEKGKDVELRCDPISGHTALYWYRQSLGQGLEFLIYFQGNSAPDKSGLPSDRFSAERTGGSVSTLTIQRTQQEDSAVYLCASSLSAGDFWGEQFFGPGTRLTVL.

The V and J genes are TRBV5-4 and TRBJ2-5; D perhaps matches TRBD2 (5 bases). With 0 bases removed from V and 5 bases from J, the gap between germline ends came to 11 bases. The CDR3 totals 14 residues. The germline CDR1 and CDR2 sequences are SGHNT and YYREEE (reference sequence). The CDR3 region is CASSLAFERETQYF. The CDR3 nucleotides read TGTGCCAGCAGCTTGGCGTTCGAGCGGGAGACCCAGTACTTC.

The chain joins TRBV18 to TRBJ1-2; 8 bases match TRBD1. The length of the CDR3 is 13 residues. Trimming cost V 4 bases and J 6 bases; bases outside gene matches: 4. Germline CDR1 KGHSH, CDR2 LQKENI. CDR3 sequence reads: CASSLQTGDGYTF. The CDR3 DNA sequence: TGTGCCAGCTCACTACAGACAGGGGATGGCTACACCTTC.

This chain connects TRBV2 to TRBJ2-7; 8 bases map to TRBD2. The CDR3 length is 14 residues. The junction had 7 bases not matched to a gene; V was cut back by 6 bases and J by 3 bases. Germline V gene sequence: CDR1 SNHLY, CDR2 FYNNEI. The CDR3 loop reads CASSRDGRVYEQYF. DNA of the CDR3: TGTGCCAGCAGCCGGGACGGGAGGGTCTACGAGCAGTACTTC.

This clone showed up just a few times. The J gene is TRBJ2-3, the V gene TRBV2; TRBD2 aligns across 8 bases. This CDR3 spans 16 amino acids. V lost 1 base to trimming and J lost 2 bases; unmatched junction nucleotides: 5. Germline values: CDR1 SNHLY, CDR2 FYNNEI. The CDR3 DNA follows: TGTGCCAGCAGTGAAGTACCGGGACTAGACACAGATACGCAGTATTTT. It encodes CASSEVPGLDTDTQYF.